This is a list of T cell receptor beta chains from one sample in a study of glioma-infiltrating T cells after dendritic cell vaccination. The protocol was immunoSEQ multiplex PCR, while the TCRdb copy is restricted to in-frame clones and leaves out a portion. The sample has 85,000 to 100,000 clones, more than 70% seen once. The input for sequencing was blood, taken after dendritic cell vaccination. These receptors originate from a human donor with glioblastoma. Both conserved end residues are part of each CDR3.

>12|TRBV10-3|TRBJ1-1
CAISERAIEAFF
>17|TRBV5-1|TRBJ2-3
CASSAYPWEVGTDTQYF
>14|TRBV6-5|TRBJ1-1
CASSPEVFNTEAFF
>11|TRBV2|TRBJ2-7
CASSTTYEQYF
>16|TRBV5-1|TRBJ1-4
CASSLEVRVSDEKLFF
>14|TRBV7-3|TRBJ2-2
CASSAWGETGELFF
>14|TRBV11-2|TRBJ1-4
CASSPGQGREKLFF
>19|TRBV27|TRBJ1-2
CASSSKDRGRPYSNYGYTF
>15|TRBV6-6|TRBJ1-2
CASSYPTGTGVGYTF
>18|TRBV4-1|TRBJ2-7
CASSLLAGQGSFSVEQYF
>14|TRBV7-2|TRBJ1-1
CASSLGDRGVEAFF
>14|TRBV30|TRBJ2-3
CAWSAGGPADTQYF
>15|TRBV6-6|TRBJ1-6
CASNGQEGDNSPLHF
>16|TRBV12-5|TRBJ1-2
CASGLVTTGRNYGYTF
>13|TRBV27|TRBJ2-3
CASSYREGDTQYF
>19|TRBV10-2|TRBJ2-7
CASSDQLWRLAGAGYEQYF
>12|TRBV2|TRBJ2-7
CASSDRAYEQYF
>13|TRBV30|TRBJ2-7
CAWAGGSNYEQYF
>13|TRBV30|TRBJ2-1
CAWSPGLANEQFF
>13|TRBV6-1|TRBJ1-1
CASSGRGNTEAFF
>13|TRBV5-1|TRBJ1-2
CASRSRAGDGYTF
>13|TRBV5-1|TRBJ1-2
CASSFTGARGYTF
>15|TRBV11-2|TRBJ1-2
CASSSAGTIFYGYTF
>14|TRBV5-1|TRBJ2-3
CASTLVAGTDTQYF
>14|TRBV7-2|TRBJ1-5
CASSLSGGNQPQHF
>15|TRBV25-1|TRBJ1-6
CASTFSGGPGSPLHF
>14|TRBV4-1|TRBJ1-5
CASSQANSNQPQHF
>13|TRBV28|TRBJ1-2
CATEPTPNYGYTF
>15|TRBV6-1|TRBJ1-2
CASSVNRGLNYGYTF
>15|TRBV19|TRBJ1-1
CASSGGQGWGAEAFF
>15|TRBV7-6|TRBJ2-5
CANSSQGSGQETQYF
>18|TRBV2|TRBJ2-4
CASSGRDRTFAAKNIQYF
>14|TRBV28|TRBJ1-1
CASSLRDMNTEAFF
>17|TRBV21-1|TRBJ2-7
CASSKVRGRQGSDEQYF
>13|TRBV27|TRBJ2-7
CASRKTGAYEQYF
>13|TRBV4-1|TRBJ1-4
CASSRQVNEKLFF
>15|TRBV5-1|TRBJ1-1
CASSSTGGWNTEAFF
>16|TRBV7-3|TRBJ1-1
CASSLTGTGGGTEAFF
>14|TRBV7-9|TRBJ1-2
CASSDPQGFSGYTF
>15|TRBV13|TRBJ1-1
CASSFARAGGTEAFF
>11|TRBV6-1|TRBJ1-2
CAIRSLYGYTF
>14|TRBV2|TRBJ1-5
CASSEHRSNQPQHF
>14|TRBV6-5|TRBJ2-7
CASSYFKAPYEQYF
>16|TRBV19|TRBJ2-1
CASSILGLAVYNEQFF
>14|TRBV28|TRBJ2-7
CASRKLAGTYEQYF
>14|TRBV10-3|TRBJ2-1
CAIRKGQGVDEQFF
>13|TRBV30|TRBJ2-7
CAFGTGVSYEQYF
>11|TRBV18|TRBJ2-7
CASSAQYEQYF
>16|TRBV7-9|TRBJ2-1
CASSLILFSSYNEQFF
>16|TRBV2|TRBJ1-4
CASSDPYTGDNEKLFF
>14|TRBV28|TRBJ2-5
CASTKSTAWETQYF
>14|TRBV28|TRBJ2-7
CASSLGTGFYEQYF
>15|TRBV7-9|TRBJ2-7
CASRQGTGGSYEQYF
>18|TRBV9|TRBJ1-5
CASSAHGATGKPNQPQHF